Each of the 24 T cell receptor beta chains below was sequenced from the same sample in a study of blood T cells in healthy people across ages. Then a second PCR, running roughly 7 to 11 cycles, was carried out with a sample-barcoded 5' primer and a J-beta primer mix. MiXCR, run by TCRdb on the 5' RACE reads, gives a single entry per CDR3 protein. There are roughly 680,000 distinct CDR3 sequences in the sample; about 50% occur only once, and about 13% lies in the top ten. The specimen sequenced was blood. The receptors come from a woman over 75 in good health.

This clonotype appeared a few times. The rearrangement links TRBV5-1 to TRBJ2-3; D not certain. The CDR3 length is 13 residues. The germline V gene has CDR1 SGHRS and CDR2 YFSETQ. V lost 5 bases to trimming and J lost 2 bases, with 9 bases between them. CDR3 residues: CASSGQPTDTQYF. The CDR3 DNA reads as TGCGCCAGCAGTGGGCAGCCCACAGATACGCAGTATTTT.

This clonotype was counted a few times. V is TRBV5-1 and J is TRBJ1-1; unclear D gene. The length of the CDR3 is 13 residues. Germline CDR1 is SGHRS and CDR2 is YFSETQ. V was trimmed by 2 bases and J by 5 bases, leaving 10 bases between them. CDR3 protein: CASSFSLETEAFF. CDR3 coding DNA: TGCGCCAGCAGCTTCTCCCTCGAGACTGAAGCTTTCTTT.

V and J are TRBV11-1 and TRBJ2-3; no definite D call. Looked up from germline, CDR1 is SGHAT and CDR2 is FQDESV (reference sequence). V gave up 5 bases and J gave up 4 bases, with 16 bases separating them. The CDR3 sequence is 15 residues long. The CDR3, as DNA: TGTGCCAGCAGCCCTGCCATATCTTCATCAGATACGCAGTATTTT. This gives the protein CASSPAISSSDTQYF.

CDR3 nucleotides: TGCGCCAGCAGCTACCCAGGGGGTGAGCAGTACTTC. As protein: CASSYPGGEQYF. This chain connects TRBV5-1 to TRBJ2-7, with 7 bases fitting TRBD1. With V trimmed by 3 bases and J by 7 bases, 4 bases remained unmatched. Germline V gives CDR1 SGHRS, CDR2 YFSETQ. The CDR3 totals 12 residues.

On this clonotype: An end of the junction differs from the germline gene, which may be a read error. This chain connects TRBV28 to TRBJ2-1; 7 nucleotides align to TRBD1. This CDR3 spans 16 amino acids. The germline V gene has CDR1 MDHEN and CDR2 SYDVKM. CDR3 region: CVSSRPGQDTYNEQFF. The DNA of the CDR3 is TGTGTCAGCAGCAGACCCGGACAGGATACATACAATGAGCAGTTCTTC.

In regard to this clonotype: The germline gene is not matched at one end of the junction; a read error may be the cause. The chain links TRBV27 to TRBJ1-1, with 8 bases matching TRBD1. This CDR3 comprises 14 residues. From germline, CDR1 is MNHEY and CDR2 SMNVEV (reference sequence). CDR3 sequence (DNA): TGTGCCGGCAGTGCACGGACAGGGAACACTGAAGTTTTCTTT. Translation gives CAGSARTGNTEVFF.

This clonotype was counted at least ten times. This sequence joins TRBV2 and TRBJ2-7; TRBD2 agrees at 10 bases. V lost 5 bases to trimming and J lost 0 bases; unmatched junction nucleotides: 16. Germline V lookup: CDR1 SNHLY, CDR2 FYNNEI. The CDR3 consists of 19 residues. CDR3 amino acids: CASSLIPTSPSGGSYEQYF. In nucleotides, the CDR3 is TGTGCCAGCAGTCTAATCCCTACCTCACCTAGCGGGGGCTCCTACGAGCAGTACTTC.

The V gene is TRBV20-1, the J gene TRBJ2-2; D is undetermined. Per germline, CDR1 DFQATT and CDR2 SNEGSKA (reference sequence). This CDR3 spans 11 amino acids. Between the trimmed V and J ends, which lost 7 bases and 0 bases, there was a span of 3 bases. Here the CDR3 DNA reads TGCAGTGGGACGAACACCGGGGAGCTGTTTTTT. Amino acids: CSGTNTGELFF.

This clonotype was seen at least ten times. CDR3 coding DNA: TGCGCCAGCAGCCCCCCTGGGGCAAGGAACAATGAGCAGTTCTTC. As protein: CASSPPGARNNEQFF. This chain joins TRBV5-1 and TRBJ2-1, with TRBD1 as a possible D gene (5 bases). V lost 4 bases and J 5 bases, leaving 16 bases between the germline ends. The CDR3 extends over 15 amino acids. The germline V gene has CDR1 SGHRS and CDR2 YFSETQ.

About this clonotype itself: A single base separates this from a much larger clone, so it may be a read error. The chain couples TRBV6-6 to TRBJ2-7; 10 bases are a match to TRBD2. V lost 2 bases to trimming and J lost 4 bases; unmatched junction nucleotides: 5. The CDR3 is made up of 15 amino acids. Germline assignment: CDR1 MNHNY and CDR2 SVGAGI (reference sequence). CDR3 sequence reads: CASSYAASGSYEQYF. CDR3 DNA sequence: TGTGCCAGCAGTTACGCGGCTAGCGGGAGTTACGAGCAGTACTTC.

This clonotype appeared many times. The chain couples TRBV7-9 to TRBJ2-3; tentatively, D is TRBD2 (5 bases). CDR3 length equals 16 residues. The ends were cut back, 5 bases at V and 1 base at J, with 16 bases in the middle. From germline, CDR1 is SEHNR and CDR2 FQNEAQ (reference sequence). In DNA form, the CDR3 reads TGTGCCAGCAGCATCCGTTCGGGGTCTGGCACAGATACGCAGTATTTT. Translation: CASSIRSGSGTDTQYF.

Comments on this clonotype: One end of the junction varies from germline; a read error may be responsible. The chain is built from TRBV5-4 and TRBJ1-4; D is undetermined. CDR1 is SGHNT, CDR2 YYREEE, per germline (reference sequence). The CDR3 is 14 amino acids. As DNA, the CDR3 is TGTGTCAGCAGCTTGTATGGGAGGGATGAAAAACTGTTTTTT. It is translated as CVSSLYGRDEKLFF. The whole variable domain, remainder taken from reference TRBV5-4 and TRBJ1-4, is ETGVTQSPTHLIKTRGQQVTLRCSSQSGHNTVSWYQQALGQGPQFIFQYYREEENGRGNFPPRFSGLQFPNYSSELNVNALELDDSALYLCVSSLYGRDEKLFFGSGTQLSVL.

This clonotype has ten or more counts. The J gene is TRBJ2-7, the V gene TRBV10-3; D is uncertain. The V gene's germline CDR1 is ENHRY and CDR2 SYGVKD. The CDR3 is 15 amino acids. Deletions cut 5 bases from V and 3 bases from J, with 17 bases between. For the CDR3, the DNA is TGTGCCATCAGTTCCGGGCCCCGGGCCAACTACGAGCAGTACTTC. It codes for CAISSGPRANYEQYF.

This clonotype came up a few times. This chain uses TRBV27 with TRBJ2-3; TRBD2 matches 9 bases. The CDR3 has 11 residues. After removal of 6 bases from V and 14 bases from J, the junction contained 6 bases not matched to a gene. Per the germline V gene, CDR1 is MNHEY and CDR2 is SMNVEV (reference sequence). The CDR3 region is CASSIAGELYF. As DNA, the CDR3 is TGTGCCAGCAGCATAGCGGGAGAGTTGTATTTT.

The genes are TRBV7-2 and TRBJ2-7, with 8 bases aligning to TRBD1. Germline assignment: CDR1 SGHTA and CDR2 FQGNSA. Unmatched junction bases numbered 7, after V lost 4 bases and J lost 5 bases. CDR3 length: 14 residues. The CDR3 nucleotides are TGTGCCAGCAGCTCACGGACAGGGTTCGACGAGCAGTACTTC. This encodes CASSSRTGFDEQYF.

This clonotype has a count of ten or more. The chain couples TRBV9 to TRBJ2-3; D unclear. This CDR3 contains 16 residues. Trimming removed 4 bases at V and 0 bases at J, with 15 bases between. Looked up from germline, CDR1 is SGDLS and CDR2 is YYNGEE. As DNA, the CDR3 is TGTGCCAGCAGCCCAAGCCTCACCGCCAGCACAGATACGCAGTATTTT. Its protein product is CASSPSLTASTDTQYF.

This clonotype has just one count. The gene calls are TRBV5-1 and TRBJ2-1; D tentatively fits TRBD1 or TRBD2 (5 bases each). Trimming left V 7 bases short and J 4 bases short, with 12 bases between. The CDR3 extends over 13 amino acids. From germline, CDR1 is SGHRS and CDR2 YFSETQ. CDR3 bases: TGCGCCAGCTACCGGGACGTATACAATGAGCAGTTCTTC. Its translation is CASYRDVYNEQFF.

Of note for this clonotype: This sequence may be a read error, since a much larger clone differs from it by one base. This chain joins TRBV29-1 and TRBJ2-5; 7 bases match TRBD2. This CDR3 region has 13 residues. V was clipped by 7 bases and J by 4 bases; unmatched bases: 9. Germline CDR1 is SQVTM and CDR2 is ANQGSEA. DNA of the CDR3: TGCAGCGGCTCACTAGCGCCCCGAGAGACCCAGTACTTC. Protein: CSGSLAPRETQYF.

The chain joins TRBV7-2 to TRBJ2-2; D ambiguous. Looked up from germline, CDR1 is SGHTA and CDR2 is FQGNSA. Trimming cost V 6 bases and J 1 base, with 15 bases left between them. This CDR3 comprises 16 residues. CDR3 bases: TGTGCCAGCAGGGATAATCCGAGACAGAACACCGGGGAGCTGTTTTTT. Amino acid sequence: CASRDNPRQNTGELFF.

The chain couples TRBV20-1 to TRBJ2-3, with 8 bases matching TRBD2. Germline loops: CDR1 DFQATT, CDR2 SNEGSKA (reference sequence). Trimming took 1 base from V and 2 from J; bases not matched to a gene: 11. This CDR3 spans 17 amino acids. The CDR3 DNA reads as TGCAGTGCTAGAGGGGTAGCGGGGATACTATCCACAGATACGCAGTATTTT. It codes for CSARGVAGILSTDTQYF.

This clonotype has ten or more counts. The chain couples TRBV6-6 to TRBJ2-5, with a possible D match to TRBD2 (6 bases). V dropped 2 bases and J dropped 1 base, with 8 bases sitting between them. The CDR3 is 14 amino acids. Germline CDR1 MNHNY, CDR2 SVGAGI (reference sequence). The CDR3, as DNA: TGTGCCAGCAGTTACGGAGGGGCCCAAGAGACCCAGTACTTC. Amino acids: CASSYGGAQETQYF.

The table lists this clonotype with many counts. The chain joins TRBV29-1 to TRBJ2-5, with D possibly TRBD2 on 8 matching bases. This CDR3 has 13 amino acids. V shed 6 bases and J shed 3 bases, with 14 bases lying between them. CDR1 is SQVTM and CDR2 is ANQGSEA in the germline V gene. The CDR3 here is CSVGRDSEETQYF. DNA for the CDR3: TGCAGCGTCGGGAGGGACAGCGAAGAGACCCAGTACTTC.

This clonotype has a single count. A much larger clone lies a single base off, so this may be a read error. The chain has TRBV10-3 and TRBJ2-3; TRBD2 might be the D (5 bases). The CDR3 length is 15 residues. From germline, CDR1 is ENHRY and CDR2 SYGVKD. In nucleotides, the CDR3 is TGTGCCATCAGTGAAACCCTAGCTGGCACAGAGACGCAGTATTTT. Its translation is CAISETLAGTETQYF.

A word on this clonotype: This sequence may be a read error, since a much larger clone differs from it by one base. V is TRBV29-1 and J is TRBJ2-7; weak D call: TRBD2 (5 bases). The CDR3 covers 11 residues. V was shortened by 7 bases and J by 7 bases, with 14 bases between the two germline ends. Germline CDR1 SQVTM, CDR2 ANQGSEA. The CDR3 DNA reads as TGCAGCGGCACTAGTTCCGATGAGCAGTACTTC. Protein: CSGTSSDEQYF.